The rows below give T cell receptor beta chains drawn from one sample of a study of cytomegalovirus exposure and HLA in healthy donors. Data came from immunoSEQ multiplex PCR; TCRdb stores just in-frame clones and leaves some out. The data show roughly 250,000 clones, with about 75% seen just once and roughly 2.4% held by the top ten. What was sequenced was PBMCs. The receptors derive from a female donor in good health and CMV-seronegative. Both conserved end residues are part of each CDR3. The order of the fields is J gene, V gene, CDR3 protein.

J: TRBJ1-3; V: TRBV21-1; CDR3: CASNPSGLNTIYF
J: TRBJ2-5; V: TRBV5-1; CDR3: CASSSNPYINMYQETQYF
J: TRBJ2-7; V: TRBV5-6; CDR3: CASSSLAAVYEQYF
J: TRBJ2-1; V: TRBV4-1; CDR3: CASSHSQAGSYNEQFF
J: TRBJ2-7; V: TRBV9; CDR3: CASSVGLEEYYEQYF
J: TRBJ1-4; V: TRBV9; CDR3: CASSEGGEAEKLFF
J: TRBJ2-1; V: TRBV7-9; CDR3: CASSDLAPSSYNEQFF
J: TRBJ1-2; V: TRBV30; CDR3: CAWSYSLTNYGYTF
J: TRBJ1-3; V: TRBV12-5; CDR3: CASGPGWSSGNTIYF
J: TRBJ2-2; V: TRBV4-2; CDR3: CASSQDLEDTGELFF
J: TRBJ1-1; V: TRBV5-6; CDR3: CASSGEEGGAFF
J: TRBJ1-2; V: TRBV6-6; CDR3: CASSDLQLANYGYTF
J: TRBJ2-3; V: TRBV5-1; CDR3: CASSPRTGATDTQYF
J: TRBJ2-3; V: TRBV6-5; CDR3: CASMKSGGNTQYF
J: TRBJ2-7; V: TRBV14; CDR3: CASSPGPSYEQYF